Shown below are 15 T cell receptor beta chains from a single sample sequenced in a study of glioma-infiltrating T cells. The iRepertoire nested amplicon-rescue multiplex PCR amplified TCR alpha and beta CDR3s from RNA. TCRdb redid the calling of the multiplex PCR reads with MiXCR, one entry per CDR3 protein. The repertoire holds roughly 350,000 distinct CDR3 sequences, around 38% seen once, with 12% in the top ten. What was sequenced was glioma tissue, nonneoplastic brain tissue, or PBMCs (not recorded which). These receptor sequences come from a human donor with low-grade glioma or glioblastoma, undergoing nonglioma brain surgery, or in good health (not recorded which).

This clonotype was detected once. This may be a read error: a much more frequent sequence differs by one nucleotide. Here the CDR3 omits its conserved ending phenylalanine or tryptophan, so a read error is the likely source. The chain carries TRBV28 and TRBJ2-7; 8 positions match TRBD1. This CDR3 has 12 residues. Germline loops: CDR1 MDHEN, CDR2 SYDVKM. The J segment lost 6 bases and the V segment lost 6 bases, leaving 4 bases of the junction unmatched. Written as DNA, the CDR3 is TGTGCCAGCAGGGGACAGGTAGGCGAGCAGTACCTC. Residues: CASRGQVGEQYL.

This clonotype was detected a few times. The genes are TRBV28 and TRBJ1-2; possible D gene TRBD1, 6 bases. This CDR3 region has 14 residues. Trimming stripped 6 bases from V and 4 bases from J, with 15 bases between. Per germline, CDR1 MDHEN and CDR2 SYDVKM. DNA for the CDR3: TGTGCCAGCAGCGAGCCCCGACAGGTCTATGGCTACACCTTC. This codes for CASSEPRQVYGYTF.

This clonotype has at least ten counts. J is TRBJ2-7 and V is TRBV27; 9 bases agree with TRBD1. This CDR3 contains 16 residues. J lost 3 bases, V lost 0 bases, and 6 bases had no gene match. From germline, CDR1 is MNHEY and CDR2 SMNVEV (reference sequence). CDR3 coding DNA: TGTGCCAGCAGTTTATCGTGGGGACAGGGACGCTACGAGCAGTACTTC. It codes for CASSLSWGQGRYEQYF.

The chain uses TRBV7-9 and TRBJ2-5; D not resolved. This CDR3 contains 16 residues. V was trimmed by 6 bases and J by 5 bases, leaving 22 bases between them. Germline lookup yields CDR1 SEHNR and CDR2 FQNEAQ (reference sequence). In DNA form, the CDR3 reads TGTGCCAGCAGATCCGCAACCTGGGCGATAGGGGAGACCCAGTACTTC. Amino acids: CASRSATWAIGETQYF.

This clonotype was recorded only once. The rearrangement links TRBV29-1 to TRBJ1-5, with D possibly TRBD1 on 5 matching bases. The CDR3 is 14 residues long. V dropped 3 bases and J dropped 9 bases, with 18 bases sitting between them. Germline loops: CDR1 SQVTM, CDR2 ANQGSEA. For the CDR3, the DNA is TGCAGCGTTGAGTACTGGCAGGGTATCGGGCCCCAGCATTTT. The encoded protein is CSVEYWQGIGPQHF.

In regard to this clonotype: Possible read error: a much larger clone is one base away. The rearrangement links TRBV28 to TRBJ2-7; D is perhaps TRBD1 or TRBD2 (5 bases each). Trimming removed 5 bases from V and 2 bases from J, with 19 bases in between. The CDR3 totals 16 residues. Germline CDR1 is MDHEN and CDR2 is SYDVKM. The CDR3 nucleotides read TGTGCCAGCAGTGGAACCGGGGCACTAAAAACCTACGAGCAGTACTTC. Translating it yields CASSGTGALKTYEQYF. The variable domain in full, completed from reference TRBV28 and TRBJ2-7, reads DVKVTQSSRYLVKRTGEKVFLECVQDMDHENMFWYRQDPGLGLRLIYFSYDVKMKEKGDIPEGYSVSREKKERFSLILESASTNQTSMYLCASSGTGALKTYEQYFGPGTRLTVT.

This clonotype came up a few times. V gene TRBV2 combines with J gene TRBJ2-1, with 12 bases lining up with TRBD2. CDR3 length equals 14 residues. CDR1 is SNHLY and CDR2 is FYNNEI in the germline V gene. V dropped 3 bases and J dropped 10; count of bases not matched to a gene: 4. This chain's CDR3 is CASSETSGSWEQFF. CDR3 nucleotide sequence: TGTGCCAGCAGTGAGACTAGCGGGAGTTGGGAGCAGTTCTTC. The entire variable domain, with the rest obtained from reference TRBV2 and TRBJ2-1, is as follows: EPEVTQTPSHQVTQMGQEVILRCVPISNHLYFYWYRQILGQKVEFLVSFYNNEISEKSEIFDDQFSVERPDGSNFTLKIRSTKLEDSAMYFCASSETSGSWEQFFGPGTRLTVL.

There are a few counts of this clonotype. The chain is built from TRBV24-1 and TRBJ2-7, with TRBD1 matching over 9 bases. The CDR3 has 15 residues. The germline gives CDR1 KGHDR, CDR2 SFDVKD. V gave up 7 bases and J gave up 2 bases; unmatched junction bases: 8. CDR3 loop: CATSTDRGFPYEQYF. CDR3 nucleotides: TGTGCCACCAGCACGGACAGGGGATTCCCCTACGAGCAGTACTTC.

This clonotype showed up just a few times. The gene calls are TRBV4-1 and TRBJ1-2, with D unresolved. The CDR3 loop spans 15 amino acids. Per germline, CDR1 MGHRA and CDR2 YSYEKL. V dropped 1 base and J dropped 3 bases, with 12 bases sitting between them. The CDR3 DNA reads TGCGCCAGCAGCCAAGCGGGAGGGAGTTACTATGGCTACACCTTC. This sequence encodes CASSQAGGSYYGYTF.

For this clonotype: Being one base from a much bigger clone, this may be a read error. V and J are TRBV6-6 and TRBJ1-5; unclear D gene. V was clipped by 7 bases and J by 7 bases, with 17 bases between them. The CDR3 sequence is 14 residues long. Per the germline V gene, CDR1 is MNHNY and CDR2 is SVGAGI (reference sequence). The CDR3 sequence is CASTFHGNGQPQHF. Here the CDR3 DNA reads TGTGCCAGCACTTTCCACGGGAACGGACAGCCCCAGCATTTT.

This clonotype showed up many times. The V and J genes are TRBV28 and TRBJ1-1, with D perhaps matching TRBD1 (6 bases). This CDR3 is 17 amino acids long. The germline V gene encodes CDR1 MDHEN and CDR2 SYDVKM. The ends were cut back, 0 bases at V and 0 bases at J, with 14 bases in the middle. The CDR3 DNA follows: TGTGCCAGCAGTTTATGGGGGGCCAGAACTCTGAACACTGAAGCTTTCTTT. It specifies CASSLWGARTLNTEAFF.

This clonotype occurred many times. The chain couples TRBV6-2 or TRBV6-3 to TRBJ2-7; weak D call: TRBD2 (6 bases). Trimming cost V 2 bases and J 1 base, with 9 bases left between them. The CDR3 spans 14 residues. Germline values: CDR1 MNHEY, CDR2 SVGEGT. The CDR3 region has the DNA TGTGCCAGCAGTTACGTCGGGAGTTCCTACGAGCAGTACTTC. The encoded protein is CASSYVGSSYEQYF.

V is TRBV20-1 and J is TRBJ2-4; D might be TRBD1 or TRBD2, each matching 5 bases. Deletions cut 6 bases from V and 2 bases from J, with 14 bases between. The CDR3 length is 14 residues. Germline V gives CDR1 DFQATT, CDR2 SNEGSKA (reference sequence). This CDR3 is CSAPGASSKNIQYF. CDR3 sequence (DNA): TGCAGTGCCCCTGGGGCTAGCTCCAAAAACATTCAGTACTTC.

The chain has TRBV28 and TRBJ2-1; 10 positions agree with TRBD1. The CDR3 is 14 amino acids. Germline CDR1 MDHEN, CDR2 SYDVKM. The trim removed 6 bases at V and 8 bases at J, leaving 7 bases unmatched. In nucleotides, the CDR3 is TGTGCCAGCAGGTCGGGACAGGGGACGCATGAGCAGTTCTTC. Its translation: CASRSGQGTHEQFF.

Notes on this clonotype: This may come from a read error, since a much larger clone is one base off. This CDR3 reads CASSLPSATSGSNTDTQYF. CDR3 bases: TGTGCCAGCAGTTTGCCCTCCGCGACTAGCGGGAGTAATACAGATACGCAGTATTTT. The chain links TRBV28 to TRBJ2-3; 12 nucleotides align to TRBD2. Germline V gene lookup returns CDR1 MDHEN and CDR2 SYDVKM. The CDR3 has 19 residues. Losses at the gene ends were 3 bases for V and 3 bases for J; bases not matched to a gene: 13.